This T cell receptor (beta chain) is from a study of shared clonotypes between healthy human individuals. Broader study findings: Generally, naive subsets (rather than memory subsets) showed larger estimated richness. Sampling involved blood alone; tissue repertoires likely differ. Donor clonotype sharing was expected to depend on sequencing depth.

Using immunoSEQ multiplex PCR, the repertoire was profiled, and TCRdb retains in-frame clones only, with some absent. The sample lists about 2.4 million clones, 80% to 95% occurring once. Germline-derived CDR1 and CDR2 are SGHAT and FQNNGV. The V end was cut by 2 bases, the J end by 1 base, with 11 bases between. CDR3 length: 15 amino acids. A remark on this clone: Antigen: not known.

Adult Caucasians living in Nashville, Tennessee made up all of the donors. Input material: naive CD4+ T cells from PBMCs. The subset was: CD45RA+ positively selected. The clonotype originates from a man younger than 35 in good health. Some clones in this sample may be carry-over from other donors' samples. The chain joins TRBV11-2 to TRBJ1-1; D might be TRBD1 (5 bases). DNA of the CDR3: TGTGCCAGCAGCTTACGGACACCCAAGAACACTGAAGCTTTCTTT. Translating gives CASSLRTPKNTEAFF.